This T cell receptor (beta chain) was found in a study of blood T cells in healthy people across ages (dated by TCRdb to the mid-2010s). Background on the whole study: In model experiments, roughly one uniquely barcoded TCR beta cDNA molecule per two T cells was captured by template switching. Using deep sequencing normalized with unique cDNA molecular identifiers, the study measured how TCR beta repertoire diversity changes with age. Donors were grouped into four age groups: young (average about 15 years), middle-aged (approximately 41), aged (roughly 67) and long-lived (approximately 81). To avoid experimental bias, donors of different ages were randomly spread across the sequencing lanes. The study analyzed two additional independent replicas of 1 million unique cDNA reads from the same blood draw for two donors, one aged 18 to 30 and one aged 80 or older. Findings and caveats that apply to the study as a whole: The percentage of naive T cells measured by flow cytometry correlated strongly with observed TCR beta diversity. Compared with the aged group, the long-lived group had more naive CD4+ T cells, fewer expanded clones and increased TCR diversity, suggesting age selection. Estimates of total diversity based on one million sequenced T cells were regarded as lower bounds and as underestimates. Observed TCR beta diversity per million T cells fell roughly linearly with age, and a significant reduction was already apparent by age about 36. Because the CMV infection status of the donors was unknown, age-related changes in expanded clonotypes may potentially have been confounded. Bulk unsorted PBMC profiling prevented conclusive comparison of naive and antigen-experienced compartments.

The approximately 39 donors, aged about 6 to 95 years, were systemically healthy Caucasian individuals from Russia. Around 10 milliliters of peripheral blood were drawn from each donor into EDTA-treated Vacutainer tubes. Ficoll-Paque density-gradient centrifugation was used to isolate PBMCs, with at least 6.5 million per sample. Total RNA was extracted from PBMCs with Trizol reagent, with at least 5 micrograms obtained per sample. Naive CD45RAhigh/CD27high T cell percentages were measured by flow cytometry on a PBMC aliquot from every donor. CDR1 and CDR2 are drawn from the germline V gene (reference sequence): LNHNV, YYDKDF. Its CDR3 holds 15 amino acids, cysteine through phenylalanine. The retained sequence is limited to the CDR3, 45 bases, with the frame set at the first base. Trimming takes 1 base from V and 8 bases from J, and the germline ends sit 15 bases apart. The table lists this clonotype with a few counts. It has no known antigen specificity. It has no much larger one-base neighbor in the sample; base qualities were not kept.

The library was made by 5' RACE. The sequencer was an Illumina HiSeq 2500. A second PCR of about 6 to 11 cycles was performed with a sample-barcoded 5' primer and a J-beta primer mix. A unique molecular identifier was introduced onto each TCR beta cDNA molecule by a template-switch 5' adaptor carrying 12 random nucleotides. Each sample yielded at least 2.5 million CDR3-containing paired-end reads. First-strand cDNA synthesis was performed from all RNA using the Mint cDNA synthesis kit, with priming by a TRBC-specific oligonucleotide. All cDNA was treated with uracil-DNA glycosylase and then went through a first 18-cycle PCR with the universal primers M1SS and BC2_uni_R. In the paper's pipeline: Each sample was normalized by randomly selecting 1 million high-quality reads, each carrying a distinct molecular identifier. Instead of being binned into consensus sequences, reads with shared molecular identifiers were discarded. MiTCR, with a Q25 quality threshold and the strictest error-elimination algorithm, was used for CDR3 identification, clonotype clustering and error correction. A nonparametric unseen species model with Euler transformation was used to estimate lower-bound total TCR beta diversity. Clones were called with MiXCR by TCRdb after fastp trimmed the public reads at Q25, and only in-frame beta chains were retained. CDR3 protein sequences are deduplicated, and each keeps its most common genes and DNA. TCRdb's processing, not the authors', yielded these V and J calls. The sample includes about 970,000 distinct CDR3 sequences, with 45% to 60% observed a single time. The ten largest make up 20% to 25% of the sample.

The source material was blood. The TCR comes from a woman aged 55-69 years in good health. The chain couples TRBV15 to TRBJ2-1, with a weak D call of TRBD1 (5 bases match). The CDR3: CATSRGWEGADEQFF. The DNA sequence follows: TGTGCCACCAGCAGAGGGTGGGAAGGGGCGGATGAGCAGTTCTTC. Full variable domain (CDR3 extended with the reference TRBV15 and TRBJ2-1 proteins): DAMVIQNPRYQVTQFGKPVTLSCSQTLNHNVMYWYQQKSSQAPKLLFHYYDKDFNNEADTPDNFQSRRPNTSFCFLDIRSPGLGDTAMYLCATSRGWEGADEQFFGPGTRLTVL.